A selection of T cell receptor beta chains follows, all from one sample in a study of blood T cell repertoires in COVID-19. The table came from immunoSEQ multiplex PCR; TCRdb's copy has only in-frame clones and leaves some out. Of some 73,000 clones listed, almost 85% are singletons. The specimen was peripheral blood. The receptors derive from a man in his fifties or sixties with COVID-19, enrolled during active disease. The CDR3 runs from the conserved cysteine through the conserved F or W. The order of the fields is CDR3 DNA, CDR3 protein, clone size, J gene, D gene, V gene. The D gene is left open where the match is weak. Not all rows give a size; the values are once, few, many and, for expanded clones, a class.

CDR3nt: TGTGCCAGCTCACCGAGGACAGGGGGCACCGGGGAGCTGTTTTTT
CDR3aa: CASSPRTGGTGELFF
abundance: NA
j_gene: TRBJ2-2
d_gene: TRBD1
v_gene: TRBV18

CDR3nt: TGCGCCAGCAGCTTGGGACAAGCCTCCTACAATGAGCAGTTCTTC
CDR3aa: CASSLGQASYNEQFF
abundance: NA
j_gene: TRBJ2-1
d_gene: NA
v_gene: TRBV5-1

CDR3nt: TGTGCCAGCAGCCAAGATTGGGCCGGAAACACCATATATTTT
CDR3aa: CASSQDWAGNTIYF
abundance: NA
j_gene: TRBJ1-3
d_gene: NA
v_gene: TRBV4-2

CDR3nt: TGTGCCAGCAGATTTGGACAGGGCTATAATTCACCCCTCCACTTT
CDR3aa: CASRFGQGYNSPLHF
abundance: once
j_gene: TRBJ1-6
d_gene: TRBD1
v_gene: TRBV5-4

CDR3nt: TGTGCCAGTAAGCACCCAGTTTCCGGTCTAGCGAGTTTC
CDR3aa: CASKHPVSGLASF
abundance: NA
j_gene: TRBJ2-7
d_gene: NA
v_gene: TRBV19

CDR3nt: TGTGCCTGGAGTCTAAAACCGGGACAGGGAAAAAGTGAAGCTTTCTTT
CDR3aa: CAWSLKPGQGKSEAFF
abundance: NA
j_gene: TRBJ1-1
d_gene: TRBD1
v_gene: TRBV30

CDR3nt: TGTGCCATCAGTGAGTCCCTGGTGGGACAGACCTATGGCTACACCTTC
CDR3aa: CAISESLVGQTYGYTF
abundance: NA
j_gene: TRBJ1-2
d_gene: TRBD1
v_gene: TRBV10-3

CDR3nt: TGTGCCAGCAGCCCCGGGGGCTCTGGAAACACCATATATTTT
CDR3aa: CASSPGGSGNTIYF
abundance: NA
j_gene: TRBJ1-3
d_gene: NA
v_gene: TRBV9

CDR3nt: TGTGCCAGCGGAGTCGGAGGACCTGAGTTCTTC
CDR3aa: CASGVGGPEFF
abundance: NA
j_gene: TRBJ2-1
d_gene: NA
v_gene: TRBV7-3

CDR3nt: TGTGCCAGCAGTTGGGATTCGGACAGGGTCTCTGTCGAGACCCAGTACTTC
CDR3aa: CASSWDSDRVSVETQYF
abundance: NA
j_gene: TRBJ2-5
d_gene: TRBD1
v_gene: TRBV2

CDR3nt: TGTGCCAGTAGTATTAACAGGTATGGCAATCAGCCCCAGCATTTT
CDR3aa: CASSINRYGNQPQHF
abundance: NA
j_gene: TRBJ1-5
d_gene: NA
v_gene: TRBV19

CDR3nt: TGTGCCAGCAGCCGACAGGGTCAGACCCAGCATTTT
CDR3aa: CASSRQGQTQHF
abundance: once
j_gene: TRBJ1-5
d_gene: TRBD1
v_gene: TRBV6-6

CDR3nt: TGTGCCAGCACTATACGAGTAGCGGGAACCGGGGAGCTGTTTTTT
CDR3aa: CASTIRVAGTGELFF
abundance: few
j_gene: TRBJ2-2
d_gene: TRBD2
v_gene: TRBV7-2

CDR3nt: TGTGCCAGTAGTCTTCTTCTACAGGGCAACAATTCACCCCTCCACTTT
CDR3aa: CASSLLLQGNNSPLHF
abundance: NA
j_gene: TRBJ1-6
d_gene: NA
v_gene: TRBV19

CDR3nt: TGTGCCAGCAGTTCCGCGGGAGGGCCAGAGACCCAGTACTTC
CDR3aa: CASSSAGGPETQYF
abundance: NA
j_gene: TRBJ2-5
d_gene: TRBD2
v_gene: TRBV28

CDR3nt: TGTGCCAGCCGGGGTTTATACGAGCAGTACTTC
CDR3aa: CASRGLYEQYF
abundance: NA
j_gene: TRBJ2-7
d_gene: NA
v_gene: TRBV6-5

CDR3nt: TGTGCCAGCAGTTTAGGACTAGCGGGATACAATGAGCAGTTCTTC
CDR3aa: CASSLGLAGYNEQFF
abundance: NA
j_gene: TRBJ2-1
d_gene: TRBD2
v_gene: TRBV6-5

CDR3nt: TGCGCCAGCAGCTCTGGACTTAAGGATAATTCACCCCTCCACTTT
CDR3aa: CASSSGLKDNSPLHF
abundance: NA
j_gene: TRBJ1-6
d_gene: NA
v_gene: TRBV5-1

CDR3nt: TGTGCCAGCAGCAAACACAGGGGAGACACTGAAGCTTTCTTT
CDR3aa: CASSKHRGDTEAFF
abundance: NA
j_gene: TRBJ1-1
d_gene: TRBD1
v_gene: TRBV6-2/TRBV6-3

CDR3nt: TGCGCCAGCAAGCGACAGCATAATTCCTACAATGAGCAGTTCTTC
CDR3aa: CASKRQHNSYNEQFF
abundance: NA
j_gene: TRBJ2-1
d_gene: NA
v_gene: TRBV5-1

CDR3nt: TGTCCCCAAGCAGCAAAGGTTCGCCAGGGTCCCAATCAGCCCCAGCATTTT
CDR3aa: CPQAAKVRQGPNQPQHF
abundance: few
j_gene: TRBJ1-5
d_gene: NA
v_gene: TRBV21-1

CDR3nt: TGTGCCAGCAGTGAAGTGACAGGCGTTAGGAGCTATGGCTACACCTTC
CDR3aa: CASSEVTGVRSYGYTF
abundance: NA
j_gene: TRBJ1-2
d_gene: NA
v_gene: TRBV2

CDR3nt: TGTGCCAGCAGTGAAATAAGGGAGGCACCCCTCCACTTT
CDR3aa: CASSEIREAPLHF
abundance: NA
j_gene: TRBJ1-6
d_gene: NA
v_gene: TRBV6-1

CDR3nt: TGTGCCAGCAGCTTGGACAGCAGAAATTCACCCCTCCACTTT
CDR3aa: CASSLDSRNSPLHF
abundance: NA
j_gene: TRBJ1-6
d_gene: NA
v_gene: TRBV7-3

CDR3nt: TGTGCCAGCAGCAAAGGGGACAGAAGCTGGCAATATGAGCAGTTCTTC
CDR3aa: CASSKGDRSWQYEQFF
abundance: NA
j_gene: TRBJ2-1
d_gene: NA
v_gene: TRBV21-1

CDR3nt: TGTGCCAGCAGCTTAGCGGGCCACAGCTCCTACAATGAGCAGTTCTTC
CDR3aa: CASSLAGHSSYNEQFF
abundance: NA
j_gene: TRBJ2-1
d_gene: NA
v_gene: TRBV7-2

CDR3nt: TGTGCCAGCAGCTTGGGGCAGGGGATCTACGAGCAGTACTTC
CDR3aa: CASSLGQGIYEQYF
abundance: NA
j_gene: TRBJ2-7
d_gene: NA
v_gene: TRBV5-6

CDR3nt: TGTGCCTGGAGGGCAGGGGGCGTCTATGGCTACACCTTC
CDR3aa: CAWRAGGVYGYTF
abundance: NA
j_gene: TRBJ1-2
d_gene: TRBD1
v_gene: TRBV30

CDR3nt: TGTGCCAGCAGTCCCGGGGACAGAGCCTACGAGCAGTACTTC
CDR3aa: CASSPGDRAYEQYF
abundance: NA
j_gene: TRBJ2-7
d_gene: TRBD1
v_gene: TRBV6-5

CDR3nt: TGTGCCAGCAGCTTAAGGGGGGACAGATCCTACAATGAGCAGTTCTTC
CDR3aa: CASSLRGDRSYNEQFF
abundance: NA
j_gene: TRBJ2-1
d_gene: NA
v_gene: TRBV7-3

CDR3nt: TGCAGCGTTGAGGGATTCGAGGGTGCTGGAAACACCATATATTTT
CDR3aa: CSVEGFEGAGNTIYF
abundance: NA
j_gene: TRBJ1-3
d_gene: NA
v_gene: TRBV29-1

CDR3nt: TGTGCCAGCAGCAGGGGGCAGGAGGATGAAGCTTTCTTT
CDR3aa: CASSRGQEDEAFF
abundance: once
j_gene: TRBJ1-1
d_gene: TRBD1
v_gene: TRBV6-6

CDR3nt: TGTGCCAGCAGCAACCGCGCCGATACGCAGTATTTT
CDR3aa: CASSNRADTQYF
abundance: NA
j_gene: TRBJ2-3
d_gene: NA
v_gene: TRBV7-8

CDR3nt: TGTGCCAGCAGTTACTCGTTGGGCAGGAACTATGGCTACACCTTC
CDR3aa: CASSYSLGRNYGYTF
abundance: NA
j_gene: TRBJ1-2
d_gene: NA
v_gene: TRBV6-5

CDR3nt: TGTGCCAGCAGTTACTCTACCGGGACAGTCAACGAGCAGTACTTC
CDR3aa: CASSYSTGTVNEQYF
abundance: few
j_gene: TRBJ2-7
d_gene: TRBD1
v_gene: TRBV6-6

CDR3nt: TGTGCCAGCAGTGAAGCGCTTCCGGACAGGGGGCGAGTCGGAAACACCATATATTTT
CDR3aa: CASSEALPDRGRVGNTIYF
abundance: few
j_gene: TRBJ1-3
d_gene: TRBD1
v_gene: TRBV2

CDR3nt: TGTGCCAGTAGTTATCAGGGGGCGAAAGGTGAAAAACTGTTTTTT
CDR3aa: CASSYQGAKGEKLFF
abundance: NA
j_gene: TRBJ1-4
d_gene: TRBD1
v_gene: TRBV19

CDR3nt: TGTGCCAGTAGTATGGACAGGGGACCTTACAATGAGCAGTTCTTC
CDR3aa: CASSMDRGPYNEQFF
abundance: NA
j_gene: TRBJ2-1
d_gene: TRBD1
v_gene: TRBV19

CDR3nt: TGTGCCAGCAGCTCGCCCCGTGGGGCGACTAATGAAAAACTGTTTTTT
CDR3aa: CASSSPRGATNEKLFF
abundance: once
j_gene: TRBJ1-4
d_gene: NA
v_gene: TRBV28

CDR3nt: TGTGCCACCAGCAGAGATCCGACAAGCTCCTACAATGAGCAGTTCTTC
CDR3aa: CATSRDPTSSYNEQFF
abundance: NA
j_gene: TRBJ2-1
d_gene: NA
v_gene: TRBV15

CDR3nt: TGTGCCAGCAGTTTCCTAGCGGGAGCCCACGGTGAGCAGTTCTTC
CDR3aa: CASSFLAGAHGEQFF
abundance: once
j_gene: TRBJ2-1
d_gene: TRBD2
v_gene: TRBV28

CDR3nt: TGTGCCAGCAGCGTAGAGAGGGAGACGGCTGAAGCTTTCTTT
CDR3aa: CASSVERETAEAFF
abundance: NA
j_gene: TRBJ1-1
d_gene: NA
v_gene: TRBV9

CDR3nt: TGTGCCAGCAGCTCCCTGGGATTGATCGGACAGGGTAATGAAAAACTGTTTTTT
CDR3aa: CASSSLGLIGQGNEKLFF
abundance: few
j_gene: TRBJ1-4
d_gene: TRBD1
v_gene: TRBV5-6

CDR3nt: TGTGCCAGCTCGGGACTAGCGGGAGGTCGGGGACAGACCCAGTACTTC
CDR3aa: CASSGLAGGRGQTQYF
abundance: NA
j_gene: TRBJ2-5
d_gene: TRBD2
v_gene: TRBV28

CDR3nt: TGTGCCAGCAGCTGGGGGGGTCCTCATAGCAATCAGCCCCAGCATTTT
CDR3aa: CASSWGGPHSNQPQHF
abundance: NA
j_gene: TRBJ1-5
d_gene: NA
v_gene: TRBV7-9

CDR3nt: TGTGCCTGGAGTGTAAAAGGGACAGTTCCTAACTATGGCTACACCTTC
CDR3aa: CAWSVKGTVPNYGYTF
abundance: NA
j_gene: TRBJ1-2
d_gene: TRBD1
v_gene: TRBV30

CDR3nt: TGTGCCAGCAGCTTAGGGGGGCAGGGGAATGGCTACACCTTC
CDR3aa: CASSLGGQGNGYTF
abundance: NA
j_gene: TRBJ1-2
d_gene: NA
v_gene: TRBV7-8

CDR3nt: TGTGCCACCAGTGATCCACTAGCGGCGAGCACAGATACGCAGTATTTT
CDR3aa: CATSDPLAASTDTQYF
abundance: NA
j_gene: TRBJ2-3
d_gene: TRBD2
v_gene: TRBV24-1

CDR3nt: TGCGCCAGCAGCTTGCAGTCCCACCAACCCTCCGAGCAGTACTTC
CDR3aa: CASSLQSHQPSEQYF
abundance: NA
j_gene: TRBJ2-7
d_gene: NA
v_gene: TRBV5-1

CDR3nt: TGTGCCAGCAGTGACCGACAGGGGAGGCAGTTCTTC
CDR3aa: CASSDRQGRQFF
abundance: NA
j_gene: TRBJ2-1
d_gene: TRBD1
v_gene: TRBV6-4

CDR3nt: TGTGCCAGCAGCCCCGGAGGGGTGGCTTTCTTT
CDR3aa: CASSPGGVAFF
abundance: NA
j_gene: TRBJ1-1
d_gene: NA
v_gene: TRBV11-1

CDR3nt: TGTGCCAGCAGTTACTCGGCAGGGGTAAACTATAATTCACCCCTCCACTTT
CDR3aa: CASSYSAGVNYNSPLHF
abundance: once
j_gene: TRBJ1-6
d_gene: NA
v_gene: TRBV6-2/TRBV6-3

CDR3nt: TGTGCCAGCTCAGGACAGGGTTCGGGCACTGAAGCTTTCTTT
CDR3aa: CASSGQGSGTEAFF
abundance: once
j_gene: TRBJ1-1
d_gene: TRBD1
v_gene: TRBV18

CDR3nt: TGTGCCAGCAGCTTAGTAGCGGGAGTCGGAGGCGGGGAGCTGTTTTTT
CDR3aa: CASSLVAGVGGGELFF
abundance: NA
j_gene: TRBJ2-2
d_gene: TRBD2
v_gene: TRBV7-2

CDR3nt: TGTGCCAGTCACACCGCAGGGGTTGGAAACACCATATATTTT
CDR3aa: CASHTAGVGNTIYF
abundance: NA
j_gene: TRBJ1-3
d_gene: NA
v_gene: TRBV28

CDR3nt: TGTGCCAGCAGCCAAGGCGGCAGGGGAGCTAATGAAAAACTGTTTTTT
CDR3aa: CASSQGGRGANEKLFF
abundance: NA
j_gene: TRBJ1-4
d_gene: NA
v_gene: TRBV3-1/TRBV3-2

CDR3nt: TGTGCCAGCAGTCTTGCAGCTGAAGCTTTCTTT
CDR3aa: CASSLAAEAFF
abundance: NA
j_gene: TRBJ1-1
d_gene: NA
v_gene: TRBV28

CDR3nt: TGTGCCAGCCACGTTCTTCCGGGACAAGGGAACACTGAAGCTTTCTTT
CDR3aa: CASHVLPGQGNTEAFF
abundance: NA
j_gene: TRBJ1-1
d_gene: NA
v_gene: TRBV28

CDR3nt: TGTGCCAGCAGCCCCCTTCGTGAGCAGTTCTTC
CDR3aa: CASSPLREQFF
abundance: NA
j_gene: TRBJ2-1
d_gene: NA
v_gene: TRBV9

CDR3nt: TGTGCCAGCAGCGTAGAACCAGGGGGCGCTACGAGGGGAAACACCATATATTTT
CDR3aa: CASSVEPGGATRGNTIYF
abundance: NA
j_gene: TRBJ1-3
d_gene: TRBD1
v_gene: TRBV9